The 22 T cell receptor beta chains given below trace back to one sample, sequenced in a study of T cell responses to AZD1222 COVID-19 vaccine. Profiled with immunoSEQ multiplex PCR; TCRdb holds only in-frame clones, not every one. Found here are about 120,000 clones, approximately 88% of them singletons; the top ten hold 18%. The sample was peripheral blood, taken on day 0 of MenACWY control vaccination. The receptor source for this set is an adult in good health.

CDR3: CASGTGGGYTEAFF. The CDR3 nucleotides read TGCGCCTCCGGGACAGGGGGAGGGTACACTGAAGCTTTCTTT. V usage is TRBV5-1 and J usage is TRBJ1-1; 11 positions agree with TRBD1. The ends lost 10 bases at V and 3 bases at J; junction bases unmatched: 8. The CDR3 length is 14 residues. Looked up from germline, CDR1 is SGHRS and CDR2 is YFSETQ. The full variable domain, in which reference TRBV5-1 and TRBJ1-1 provide the parts outside the CDR3, is KAGVTQTPRYLIKTRGQQVTLSCSPISGHRSVSWYQQTPGQGLQFLFEYFSETQRNKGNFPGRFSGRQFSNSRSEMNVSTLELGDSALYLCASGTGGGYTEAFFGQGTRLTVV.

The J gene is TRBJ1-5, the V gene TRBV24-1; D may be TRBD1 (6 bases). The CDR3 extends over 14 amino acids. V gave up 7 bases and J gave up 7 bases, with 16 bases separating them. The V gene's germline CDR1 is KGHDR and CDR2 SFDVKD. The CDR3 DNA sequence: TGTGCCACCAGCGAAGGGGGGGCACGGCAGCCCCAGCATTTT. Its protein product is CATSEGGARQPQHF.

The V call is TRBV28, the J call TRBJ2-3; 7 bases align to TRBD1. J lost 3 bases, V lost 5 bases, and 5 bases had no gene match. Germline V CDR1 and CDR2: MDHEN, SYDVKM. This CDR3 region has 14 residues. The CDR3 DNA follows: TGTGCCAGCAGTCCAGGGGGTTCTACAGATACGCAGTATTTT. It encodes CASSPGGSTDTQYF.

The rearrangement joins TRBV12-5 to TRBJ2-1, with D perhaps matching TRBD1 (5 bases). Trimming took off 3 bases at V and 4 bases at J, with 10 bases between the two ends. Germline V gene sequence: CDR1 LGHNT, CDR2 FRNRAP. The CDR3 is 14 residues long. Here the CDR3 reads CASGFRRTYNEQFF. The CDR3 DNA reads as TGTGCTAGTGGTTTCCGCCGGACATACAATGAGCAGTTCTTC.

The gene calls are TRBV24-1 and TRBJ2-2; 9 nucleotides line up with TRBD1. Germline values: CDR1 KGHDR, CDR2 SFDVKD. V lost 9 bases, J lost 1 base, and 2 bases stayed unmatched. This CDR3 is 14 amino acids long. The CDR3 nucleotides read TGTGCCACCGCGGGACAGGGGAACACCGGGGAGCTGTTTTTT. Its protein is CATAGQGNTGELFF.

V is TRBV15 and J is TRBJ1-1; D remains unclear. There are 15 residues in the CDR3. V was pared by 0 bases and J by 0 bases, with 8 bases between. The germline V gene encodes CDR1 LNHNV and CDR2 YYDKDF (reference sequence). The CDR3 protein is CATSRDRGLNTEAFF. CDR3 coding DNA: TGTGCCACCAGCAGAGATCGCGGGTTGAACACTGAAGCTTTCTTT.

About this clone: The sample contains more than one DNA sequence encoding this CDR3. The chain's CDR3 is CASSVSSGSYEQYF. Here the CDR3 DNA reads TGTGCCAGCAGCGTATCTAGCGGAAGCTACGAGCAGTACTTC. The V and J genes are TRBV9 and TRBJ2-7; TRBD2 agrees at 7 bases. Germline V gene lookup returns CDR1 SGDLS and CDR2 YYNGEE. The CDR3 runs 14 residues. V lost 1 base and J lost 3; bases outside the gene matches: 4.

The chain carries TRBV21-1 and TRBJ2-4; the table's TRBD2 call for D was not verified on the DNA. TRBV21-1 is noted as a pseudogene. The CDR3 covers 17 residues. The CDR3 protein is CAVPSGRTRLAKNIQYF. The CDR3 DNA sequence: TGTGCCGTCCCGAGTGGGCGGACTAGGTTAGCCAAAAACATTCAGTACTTC.

The rearrangement joins TRBV7-9 to TRBJ2-3; D may correspond to TRBD1 or TRBD2 (5 bases each). Germline V gene data show CDR1 as SEHNR and CDR2 as FQNEAQ (reference sequence). V was trimmed by 6 bases and J by 6 bases, leaving 10 bases between them. This CDR3 is built from 12 residues. The CDR3 region has the DNA TGTGCCAGCAGTTTCGAGGGGGATACGCAGTATTTT. Its translation: CASSFEGDTQYF.

This clone occurred a few times. The rearrangement joins TRBV6-4 to TRBJ1-1; unclear D gene. V dropped 0 bases and J dropped 5 bases, with 10 bases sitting between them. In germline, CDR1 is MRHNA, CDR2 SNTAGT. CDR3 length: 14 amino acids. The DNA for the CDR3 is TGTGCCAGCAGTGACTCGAGCAGGTGGACTGAAGCTTTCTTT. It specifies CASSDSSRWTEAFF.

The chain recombines TRBV16 with TRBJ1-2; D is ambiguous. Germline V lookup: CDR1 KGHSY, CDR2 FQNENV. V was cut by 0 bases and J by 8 bases, with 22 bases left in between. The CDR3 is 17 residues long. The CDR3 nucleotides read TGTGCCAGCAGCCAATCTAAAGGGTTCTCCATCACCTGGGGCTACACCTTC. Amino acids: CASSQSKGFSITWGYTF.

Only one count was recorded for this clone. The chain is built from TRBV9 and TRBJ2-7, with D maybe TRBD2 (6 bases). Germline loops: CDR1 SGDLS, CDR2 YYNGEE. CDR3 length: 17 residues. V lost 0 bases and J 1 base, leaving 17 bases between the germline ends. In DNA form, the CDR3 reads TGTGCCAGCAGCGTAGCTCCTGGGGGGAAGGATTCCTACGAGCAGTACTTC. Protein: CASSVAPGGKDSYEQYF. The whole variable domain, remainder taken from reference TRBV9 and TRBJ2-7, is DSGVTQTPKHLITATGQRVTLRCSPRSGDLSVYWYQQSLDQGLQFLIQYYNGEERAKGNILERFSAQQFPDLHSELNLSSLELGDSALYFCASSVAPGGKDSYEQYFGPGTRLTVT.

The V gene is TRBV28, the J gene TRBJ1-2; 12 bases agree with TRBD1. V was clipped by 6 bases and J by 8 bases; unmatched bases: 7. The CDR3 runs 14 residues. Germline V gives CDR1 MDHEN, CDR2 SYDVKM. CDR3 sequence reads: CASRPGQGASGYTF. CDR3 in DNA: TGTGCCAGCAGGCCGGGACAGGGGGCGTCCGGCTACACCTTC.

This clone was seen more than once but under ten times. The CDR3, as DNA: TGTGCCAGCAGCACGGACAGGGTATGTTACGAGCAGTACTTC. This translates into CASSTDRVCYEQYF. The V call is TRBV21-1, the J call TRBJ2-7; TRBD1, the D gene given by the table, was not confirmed from the DNA. TRBV21-1 is listed as a pseudogene. The CDR3 is made up of 14 amino acids.

The chain joins TRBV6-1 to TRBJ2-7; D gene unclear. V lost 2 bases and J 6 bases, leaving 11 bases between the germline ends. The germline V gene encodes CDR1 MNHNS and CDR2 SASEGT. The CDR3 is 13 residues long. CDR3 coding DNA: TGTGCCAGCAGTGAAACGGTTCCTGTCGAGCAGTACTTC. Translated: CASSETVPVEQYF.

V usage is TRBV2 and J usage is TRBJ1-6; TRBD1 might be the D (5 bases). Germline V lookup: CDR1 SNHLY, CDR2 FYNNEI. Deletions cut 8 bases from V and 10 bases from J, with 12 bases between. This CDR3 has 12 residues. CDR3 bases: TGTGCCAGCGGTCCAGGGTACTCACCCCTCCACTTT. This encodes CASGPGYSPLHF.

The V and J genes are TRBV5-6 and TRBJ2-3; 8 nucleotides agree with TRBD2. Germline assignment: CDR1 SGHDT and CDR2 YYEEEE. The CDR3 is made up of 16 amino acids. J was trimmed by 0 bases and V by 0 bases; bases with no gene match: 3. This chain's CDR3 is CASSLVGLGSTDTQYF. CDR3 nucleotide sequence: TGTGCCAGCAGCTTGGTGGGACTAGGTAGCACAGATACGCAGTATTTT.

The chain uses TRBV7-9 and TRBJ2-3; 8 positions match TRBD2. The V and J ends lost 5 bases and 1 base, in that order; junction bases with no gene match: 11. Germline CDR1 reads SEHNR; CDR2 reads FQNEAQ (reference sequence). The CDR3 is 17 amino acids. The CDR3 DNA is TGTGCCAGCAGCCCTGGACTAGCCCCTGGGGGCACAGATACGCAGTATTTT. Translated, it gives CASSPGLAPGGTDTQYF. The full variable domain, rest sourced from reference TRBV7-9 and TRBJ2-3, is DTGVSQNPRHKITKRGQNVTFRCDPISEHNRLYWYRQTLGQGPEFLTYFQNEAQLEKSRLLSDRFSAERPKGSFSTLEIQRTEQGDSAMYLCASSPGLAPGGTDTQYFGPGTRLTVL.

The chain recombines TRBV2 with TRBJ2-2, with 7 nucleotides matching TRBD2. V lost 6 bases to trimming and J lost 4 bases; unmatched junction nucleotides: 11. The CDR3 spans 16 residues. Looked up from germline, CDR1 is SNHLY and CDR2 is FYNNEI. CDR3: CASRREGRARTGELFF. As DNA, the CDR3 is TGTGCCAGCAGAAGGGAGGGGAGGGCCCGCACCGGGGAGCTGTTTTTT.

The chain carries TRBV18 and TRBJ1-1; a possible D gene is TRBD1 (6 bases). Trimming took off 5 bases at V and 8 bases at J, with 12 bases between the two ends. This CDR3 is built from 12 residues. Germline values: CDR1 KGHSH, CDR2 LQKENI. The CDR3 DNA sequence: TGTGCCAGCTCATCCGGGACAAAAGAAGCTTTCTTT. It codes for CASSSGTKEAFF.

This clone occurred once. V is TRBV19 and J is TRBJ2-5; 8 nucleotides align to TRBD1. The ends lost 4 bases at V and 3 bases at J; junction bases unmatched: 7. The CDR3 is 15 amino acids. Germline V gives CDR1 LNHDA, CDR2 SQIVND (reference sequence). This chain's CDR3 is CASSKARGREETQYF. CDR3 nucleotides: TGTGCCAGTAGTAAGGCCAGGGGGCGCGAAGAGACCCAGTACTTC.

The rearrangement joins TRBV29-1 to TRBJ1-2, with a possible D match to TRBD1 (5 bases). Germline V gene sequence: CDR1 SQVTM, CDR2 ANQGSEA. V lost 4 bases and J lost 8, with 20 bases in between. The CDR3 sequence is 14 residues long. The CDR3 coding sequence is TGCAGCGTTGGAGAGGTTGGGGGTCGGTCGGGCTACACCTTC. Its protein is CSVGEVGGRSGYTF.